This TCR beta chain stems from a study of cytomegalovirus exposure and HLA in healthy donors. The CDR3 consists of 15 residues. Germline values: CDR1 SGHTA, CDR2 FQGNSA. Trimming cost V 5 bases and J 4 bases, with 17 bases left between them. Whole-study findings and limits: Three CMV-associated chains were confirmed in vitro to be specific for CMV antigens.

Use of 60 Vbeta and 13 Jbeta primers characterized the PCR. The table came from immunoSEQ multiplex PCR; TCRdb's copy has only in-frame clones and leaves some out. Of approximately 74,000 clones in the sample, 70% to 85% were seen once. Points on this clone: Antigen unknown.

The J gene is TRBJ1-2, the V gene TRBV7-2, with D possibly TRBD1 on 6 matching bases. This clonotype originated in a man in his 60s in good health and CMV-seropositive. Sequencing used PBMCs. The CDR3 sequence is CASSIYRDQSYGYTF. The CDR3 DNA reads as TGTGCCAGCAGCATTTACAGGGATCAGAGCTATGGCTACACCTTC.